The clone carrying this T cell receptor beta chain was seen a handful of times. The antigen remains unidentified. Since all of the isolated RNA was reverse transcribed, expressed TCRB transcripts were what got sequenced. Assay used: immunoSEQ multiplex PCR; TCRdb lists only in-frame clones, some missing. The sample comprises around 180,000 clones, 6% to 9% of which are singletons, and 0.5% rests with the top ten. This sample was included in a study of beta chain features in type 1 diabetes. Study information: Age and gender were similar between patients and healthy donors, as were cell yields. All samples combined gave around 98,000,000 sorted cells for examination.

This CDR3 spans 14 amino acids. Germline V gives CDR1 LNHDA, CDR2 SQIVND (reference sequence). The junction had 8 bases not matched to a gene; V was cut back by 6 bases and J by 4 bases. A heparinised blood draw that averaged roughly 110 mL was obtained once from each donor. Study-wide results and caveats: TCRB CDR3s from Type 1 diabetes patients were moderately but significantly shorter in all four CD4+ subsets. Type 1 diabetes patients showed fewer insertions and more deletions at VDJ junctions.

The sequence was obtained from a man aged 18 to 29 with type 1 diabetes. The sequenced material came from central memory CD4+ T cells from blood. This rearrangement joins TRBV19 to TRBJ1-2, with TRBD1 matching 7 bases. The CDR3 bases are TGTGCCAGTAGGATTGCGGGACAGATCTATGGCTACACCTTC. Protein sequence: CASRIAGQIYGYTF.